The rows below give T cell receptor beta chains drawn from one sample of a study of blood T cell repertoires in COVID-19. Libraries were prepared by immunoSEQ multiplex PCR; TCRdb keeps only in-frame clonotypes and omits some of them. The sample consists of about 480,000 clones, approximately 90% of them appearing once. The sequenced sample was peripheral blood. The source of these receptors is a woman in her 50s with COVID-19, enrolled during active disease. Each CDR3 is given with its conserved first and last residue. Each record gives: V gene, clone size, CDR3 length, J gene, D gene, CDR3 DNA, CDR3 protein. A D gene is named only where the DNA matches it firmly. Rows may omit the clone size; those that give it use once, few, many or a size class.

V: TRBV3-1/TRBV3-2
size: -
length: 14
J: TRBJ1-2
D: -
DNA: TGTGCCAGCAGCGTATCAGGGGACGGCTATGGCTACACCTTC
CDR3: CASSVSGDGYGYTF

V: TRBV6-6
size: -
length: 13
J: TRBJ1-2
D: -
DNA: TGTGCCAGCAGAGACAGTACTAACTATGGCTACACCTTC
CDR3: CASRDSTNYGYTF

V: TRBV6-6
size: -
length: 13
J: TRBJ2-1
D: -
DNA: TGTGCCAGCAGTTACTACAGGAACAATGAGCAGTTCTTC
CDR3: CASSYYRNNEQFF

V: TRBV11-2
size: once
length: 15
J: TRBJ1-1
D: TRBD1
DNA: TGTGCCAGCAGCTTGACAGGGGGAGGTCTCACTGAAGCTTTCTTT
CDR3: CASSLTGGGLTEAFF

V: TRBV9
size: -
length: 13
J: TRBJ1-1
D: -
DNA: TGTGCCAGCAGCGTCGGACAGTACACTGAAGCTTTCTTT
CDR3: CASSVGQYTEAFF

V: TRBV30
size: -
length: 12
J: TRBJ1-2
D: -
DNA: TGTGCCTGGAGTCAGGGTAACTATGGCTACACCTTC
CDR3: CAWSQGNYGYTF

V: TRBV12-5
size: -
length: 14
J: TRBJ2-4
D: TRBD2
DNA: TGTGCTAGTGGCTCAGGACTAGCGGGGGCCCCGGAGTACTTC
CDR3: CASGSGLAGAPEYF

V: TRBV25-1
size: few
length: 14
J: TRBJ2-1
D: -
DNA: TGTGCCAGCAGTGGGTTGCGGGGAGGCAATGAGCAGTTCTTC
CDR3: CASSGLRGGNEQFF

V: TRBV24-1
size: -
length: 16
J: TRBJ2-2
D: TRBD2
DNA: TGTGCCACCAGTTTTACTAGCGGGGAAAACACCGGGGAGCTGTTTTTT
CDR3: CATSFTSGENTGELFF

V: TRBV6-1
size: -
length: 13
J: TRBJ1-2
D: -
DNA: TGTGCCAGCAACCTAGACAGCATCTATGGCTACACCTTC
CDR3: CASNLDSIYGYTF

V: TRBV5-5
size: -
length: 14
J: TRBJ1-5
D: TRBD1
DNA: TGTGCCAGCAGCTTGACAGGGGTCAATCAGCCCCAGCATTTT
CDR3: CASSLTGVNQPQHF

V: TRBV4-1
size: -
length: 17
J: TRBJ1-1
D: TRBD1
DNA: TGCGCCAGCAGCCCACCAAATTTAGGGGGCCAGAACACTGAAGCTTTCTTT
CDR3: CASSPPNLGGQNTEAFF

V: TRBV28
size: -
length: 14
J: TRBJ1-1
D: -
DNA: TGTGCCAGCAGCTGGACAGCGACGAACACTGAAGCTTTCTTT
CDR3: CASSWTATNTEAFF

V: TRBV6-5
size: once
length: 14
J: TRBJ1-6
D: -
DNA: TGTGCCACCTCCCGGGGGGTCATTAATTCACCCCTCCACTTT
CDR3: CATSRGVINSPLHF

V: TRBV14
size: -
length: 18
J: TRBJ2-1
D: TRBD2
DNA: TGTGCCAGCAGCCAAGAGTTCGGAGGTGCGGGGGGGAGGAATGAGCAGTTCTTC
CDR3: CASSQEFGGAGGRNEQFF

V: TRBV28
size: -
length: 22
J: TRBJ2-6
D: TRBD2
DNA: TGTGCCAGCAGTGATCACTGGAGCGGGGGGGCCAGTACTAGCTCTGGGGCCAACGTCCTGACTTTC
CDR3: CASSDHWSGGASTSSGANVLTF

V: TRBV5-1
size: -
length: 13
J: TRBJ2-7
D: -
DNA: TGCGCCAGCAGCTTGGACAGGGCAAACGAGCAGTACTTC
CDR3: CASSLDRANEQYF

V: TRBV30
size: -
length: 12
J: TRBJ2-1
D: -
DNA: TGTGCCTGGACCTCAGGGTGGGGTGAGCAGTTCTTC
CDR3: CAWTSGWGEQFF

V: TRBV19
size: once
length: 12
J: TRBJ1-4
D: -
DNA: TGTGCCAGTAGTACAGGCCCAGAAAAACTGTTTTTT
CDR3: CASSTGPEKLFF

V: TRBV19
size: -
length: 14
J: TRBJ1-6
D: -
DNA: TGTGCCAGTAGTATAGGGGGGGGCGGTTCACCCCTCCACTTT
CDR3: CASSIGGGGSPLHF

V: TRBV19
size: -
length: 15
J: TRBJ1-5
D: TRBD1
DNA: TGTGCCAGTAGTATTGGGACAGTGCGCAATCAGCCCCAGCATTTT
CDR3: CASSIGTVRNQPQHF

V: TRBV5-1
size: -
length: 14
J: TRBJ2-1
D: -
DNA: TGCGCCAGCAGCTTGCCGAGCTCCTACAATGAGCAGTTCTTC
CDR3: CASSLPSSYNEQFF

V: TRBV4-1
size: -
length: 14
J: TRBJ1-1
D: -
DNA: TGCGCCAGCAGCCACCACAGTTTGAACACTGAAGCTTTCTTT
CDR3: CASSHHSLNTEAFF

V: TRBV27
size: few
length: 15
J: TRBJ1-5
D: TRBD1
DNA: TGTGCCAGCAGTTTCAGGGGGGATGGCAATCAGCCCCAGCATTTT
CDR3: CASSFRGDGNQPQHF

V: TRBV11-2
size: few
length: 12
J: TRBJ1-2
D: -
DNA: TGTGCCAGCAGTCTGCTAGGGGTCGGCTACACCTTC
CDR3: CASSLLGVGYTF

V: TRBV30
size: -
length: 11
J: TRBJ1-6
D: -
DNA: TGTGCCTGGAGCTCCGGTACACCCCTCCACTTT
CDR3: CAWSSGTPLHF

V: TRBV7-6
size: -
length: 15
J: TRBJ1-5
D: -
DNA: TGTGCCAGCAGCGCAGCGGTCAATAGCAATCAGCCCCAGCATTTT
CDR3: CASSAAVNSNQPQHF

V: TRBV5-3
size: -
length: 15
J: TRBJ1-2
D: TRBD1
DNA: TGTGCCAGAAGGGCCCCACTACAGGGGGCCCGTGGCTACACCTTC
CDR3: CARRAPLQGARGYTF

V: TRBV6-5
size: -
length: 14
J: TRBJ1-2
D: -
DNA: TGTGCCAGCAGTTACCAAGGGGAACCCTATGGCTACACCTTC
CDR3: CASSYQGEPYGYTF

V: TRBV5-1
size: -
length: 13
J: TRBJ2-1
D: -
DNA: TGCGCCAGCAGCTTGGACAGAACCAATGAGCAGTTCTTC
CDR3: CASSLDRTNEQFF

V: TRBV6-5
size: -
length: 14
J: TRBJ1-1
D: -
DNA: TGTGCCAGCACCGAAAGGACGGGGGGCACTGAAGCTTTCTTT
CDR3: CASTERTGGTEAFF